The 29 T cell receptor beta chains below come from one sample, sequenced in a study of blood T cell repertoires in COVID-19. This table comes from immunoSEQ multiplex PCR, and its TCRdb copy is limited to in-frame clones, with some not included. The sample includes 200,000 to 300,000 clones, around 85% seen only once; the top ten take roughly 3%. Sequenced material: peripheral blood. All receptors come from a woman in her twenties or thirties who had recovered from COVID-19.

The chain's CDR3 is CASSQEKRSTDTQYF. The DNA for the CDR3 is TGCGCCAGCAGCCAAGAAAAGCGGAGCACAGATACGCAGTATTTT. The J gene is TRBJ2-3, the V gene TRBV4-1; a possible D gene is TRBD2 (5 bases). V was trimmed by 0 bases and J by 0 bases, leaving 7 bases between them. In germline, CDR1 is MGHRA, CDR2 YSYEKL. There are 15 residues in the CDR3.

The V call is TRBV5-1, the J call TRBJ1-2, with 7 bases lining up with TRBD1. With V trimmed by 4 bases and J by 3 bases, 6 bases remained unmatched. Germline V gene sequence: CDR1 SGHRS, CDR2 YFSETQ. This CDR3 is built from 14 residues. The CDR3 sequence: CASSLDRVDYGYTF. The CDR3 DNA follows: TGCGCCAGCAGCCTAGACAGGGTGGACTATGGCTACACCTTC.

J is TRBJ1-1 and V is TRBV6-6, with TRBD1 matching over 8 bases. Germline V gene lookup returns CDR1 MNHNY and CDR2 SVGAGI (reference sequence). V lost 6 bases to trimming and J lost 3 bases; unmatched junction nucleotides: 9. The CDR3 totals 15 residues. CDR3 loop: CASSRPGQADTEAFF. Written as DNA, the CDR3 is TGTGCCAGCAGCCGACCGGGACAGGCTGACACTGAAGCTTTCTTT.

The sample holds a few counts of this clone. For the CDR3, the DNA is TGCGCCAGCAATCAGGGCAACGAAGGCTACACCTTC. Its protein is CASNQGNEGYTF. The chain recombines TRBV5-1 with TRBJ1-2, with TRBD1 as a possible D gene (5 bases). The CDR3 runs to 12 residues. V gave up 6 bases and J gave up 8 bases, with 14 bases separating them. From germline, CDR1 is SGHRS and CDR2 YFSETQ.

The chain employs TRBV9 and TRBJ1-4; possibly TRBD1 for D (5 bases). The germline CDR1 and CDR2 sequences are SGDLS and YYNGEE. V shed 0 bases and J shed 8 bases, with 14 bases lying between them. The CDR3 is made up of 15 amino acids. CDR3 sequence (DNA): TGTGCCAGCAGCGTAGCGGGGGGGATGGGGGAAAAACTGTTTTTT. This codes for CASSVAGGMGEKLFF.

The V gene is TRBV5-1, the J gene TRBJ1-1, with D tentatively TRBD1 (5 bases). Trimming took off 4 bases at V and 1 base at J, with 20 bases between the two ends. The CDR3 is 17 residues long. Germline lookup yields CDR1 SGHRS and CDR2 YFSETQ. The CDR3 DNA reads TGCGCCAGCAGCAAGGGACTCCTGCCCCCACCGAACACTGAAGCTTTCTTT. As protein: CASSKGLLPPPNTEAFF.

This rearrangement joins TRBV21-1 to TRBJ1-4. TRBV21-1 is noted as a pseudogene. The CDR3 covers 16 residues. CDR3 amino acids: CASSSQVSHRGEKLFF. Here the CDR3 DNA reads TGTGCCAGCAGCTCCCAAGTGAGCCATCGGGGTGAAAAACTGTTTTTT.

This rearrangement joins TRBV15 to TRBJ2-1; TRBD1 matches at 11 bases. Germline CDR1 is LNHNV and CDR2 is YYDKDF (reference sequence). Trimming took 2 bases from V and 7 from J; bases not matched to a gene: 7. The CDR3 contains 16 residues. The CDR3 DNA is TGTGCCACCAGCAGACCCGGGACAGGGGGATCGAATGAGCAGTTCTTC. Translation: CATSRPGTGGSNEQFF.

This clone was counted between two and nine times. The chain is built from TRBV4-1 and TRBJ2-7; D might be TRBD1 (5 bases). Germline V gives CDR1 MGHRA, CDR2 YSYEKL. V shed 4 bases and J shed 3 bases, with 13 bases lying between them. The CDR3 is 14 amino acids. CDR3 DNA: TGCGCCAGCAGCCCAGCAGGGTCACGCTACGAGCAGTACTTC. Translated: CASSPAGSRYEQYF.

J is TRBJ2-1 and V is TRBV19; 8 nucleotides agree with TRBD2. This CDR3 is 15 amino acids long. The germline V gene has CDR1 LNHDA and CDR2 SQIVND (reference sequence). Trimming took 0 bases from V and 8 from J; bases not matched to a gene: 6. The CDR3 DNA follows: TGTGCCAGTAGTATAGACGGCGGGGGGCTGGATGAGCAGTTCTTC. Amino acid sequence: CASSIDGGGLDEQFF.

This clone has a handful of counts. Written as DNA, the CDR3 is TGTGCCAGCAGACAGGGTACCGGGGAGCTGTTTTTT. Encoded protein: CASRQGTGELFF. The V gene is TRBV6-5, the J gene TRBJ2-2, with D maybe TRBD1 (6 bases). Germline V gene sequence: CDR1 MNHEY, CDR2 SVGAGI. The CDR3 sequence is 12 residues long. Trimming removed 6 bases from V and 5 bases from J, with 7 bases in between.

This chain connects TRBV5-6 to TRBJ1-5, with D possibly matching TRBD1 (5 bases). This CDR3 has 15 residues. V was clipped by 0 bases and J by 0 bases, with 7 bases between them. The germline gives CDR1 SGHDT, CDR2 YYEEEE. The CDR3 coding sequence is TGTGCCAGCAGCTTGGCGGGGGATAGCAATCAGCCCCAGCATTTT. This codes for CASSLAGDSNQPQHF. Complete variable domain (other parts from reference TRBV5-6 and TRBJ1-5): DAGVTQSPTHLIKTRGQQVTLRCSPKSGHDTVSWYQQALGQGPQFIFQYYEEEERQRGNFPDRFSGHQFPNYSSELNVNALLLGDSALYLCASSLAGDSNQPQHFGDGTRLSIL.

This clone was recorded once. The rearrangement uses TRBV11-3 and TRBJ2-3; the D is unclear. Germline V gene lookup returns CDR1 SGHNT and CDR2 YENEEA. The V end lost 4 bases, the J end lost 1 base, and 12 bases lay between the germline ends. The CDR3 sequence is 15 residues long. The CDR3 loop is CASSSQEFGTDTQYF. For the CDR3, the DNA is TGTGCCAGCAGCTCCCAGGAATTCGGCACAGATACGCAGTATTTT.

The rearrangement uses TRBV19 and TRBJ1-1; TRBD1 agrees at 7 bases. The CDR3 spans 12 residues. The germline V gene encodes CDR1 LNHDA and CDR2 SQIVND (reference sequence). V shed 7 bases, J shed 5 bases, and the junction held 4 bases outside the gene matches. CDR3 nucleotides: TGTGCCAGTACGGGACAGTGGACTGAAGCTTTCTTT. Its translation is CASTGQWTEAFF.

This CDR3 reads CASSRGTSSLGYNEQFF. In DNA, the CDR3 is TGTGCCAGCAGCAGAGGGACTAGCTCTCTGGGGTACAATGAGCAGTTCTTC. The rearrangement links TRBV11-2 to TRBJ2-1; 9 bases map to TRBD2. V trimming: 5 bases; J trimming: 4 bases; junction bases outside the gene matches: 12. Per the germline V gene, CDR1 is SGHAT and CDR2 is FQNNGV. CDR3 length: 17 amino acids.

This rearrangement joins TRBV11-2 to TRBJ2-7; 9 bases map to TRBD2. With 5 bases clipped from V and 3 bases from J, the junction kept 20 bases outside the gene matches. The CDR3 contains 19 residues. Germline CDR1 and CDR2: SGHAT and FQNNGV. The CDR3 DNA follows: TGTGCCAGCAGCCCAGTACCTACATTACTAGCGGGCGAATACTACGAGCAGTACTTC. Translated: CASSPVPTLLAGEYYEQYF.

The V call is TRBV27, the J call TRBJ2-3; 9 bases are shared with TRBD2. Trimming cost V 7 bases and J 6 bases; bases outside gene matches: 11. The CDR3 consists of 15 residues. Germline V gene data show CDR1 as MNHEY and CDR2 as SMNVEV (reference sequence). The CDR3 DNA reads TGTGCCAGCAAACGGGGAGCGGGGGGCGTCGATACGCAGTATTTT. This translates into CASKRGAGGVDTQYF.

This clone was picked up one time. V gene TRBV7-8 combines with J gene TRBJ1-1, with no clear D. CDR1 and CDR2 from the germline V gene are SGHVS and FQNEAQ. This CDR3 contains 16 residues. V was pared by 1 base and J by 8 bases, with 20 bases between. The CDR3 DNA is TGTGCCAGCAGCTTAGGTAACAGCCCAAAGTTTTCGGAAGCTTTCTTT. Protein product: CASSLGNSPKFSEAFF. Based on the CDR3 plus reference TRBV7-8 and TRBJ1-1, the full variable domain is GAGVSQSPRYKVAKRGQDVALRCDPISGHVSLFWYQQALGQGPEFLTYFQNEAQLDKSGLPSDRFFAERPEGSVSTLKIQRTQQEDSAVYLCASSLGNSPKFSEAFFGQGTRLTVV.

This chain uses TRBV7-9 with TRBJ2-5; TRBD2 agrees at 7 bases. The CDR3 is 15 amino acids. Germline CDR1 and CDR2: SEHNR and FQNEAQ (reference sequence). V trimming: 1 base; J trimming: 1 base; junction bases outside the gene matches: 3. The CDR3 coding sequence is TGTGCCAGCAGCTTAGGGGCTAGCGGCCAAGAGACCCAGTACTTC. Protein: CASSLGASGQETQYF.

The rearrangement joins TRBV7-3 to TRBJ2-1; 12 bases match TRBD2. V lost 3 bases and J lost 7; bases outside the gene matches: 4. CDR1 and CDR2 from the germline V gene are SGHTA and FQGTGA. CDR3 size: 15 residues. The CDR3 sequence: CASSFGLAGTNEQFF. CDR3 coding DNA: TGTGCCAGCAGCTTCGGACTAGCGGGGACTAATGAGCAGTTCTTC.

The J gene is TRBJ2-7, the V gene TRBV23-1, with D tentatively TRBD1 (6 bases). TRBV23-1 has ORF status, its function being uncertain. The V and J ends lost 1 base and 3 bases respectively, with 13 bases between them. The CDR3 length is 15 residues. In DNA, the CDR3 is TGCGCCAGCAGTCAATTGGGACAATCTGACTACGAGCAGTACTTC. Encoded protein: CASSQLGQSDYEQYF.

The chain is built from TRBV6-2 or TRBV6-3 and TRBJ1-2, with D possibly being TRBD1 (5 bases). This CDR3 has 14 residues. The germline CDR1 and CDR2 sequences are MNHEY and SVGEGT. Trimming shortened V by 2 bases and J by 2 bases, and 9 bases separated the two germline ends. The CDR3 coding sequence is TGTGCCAGCAGTTACGTTTCAGGGAACTATGGCTACACCTTC. Translating it yields CASSYVSGNYGYTF.

In this sample, this clone turned up a few times. The rearrangement uses TRBV2 and TRBJ1-2, with D maybe TRBD1 (5 bases). Germline-derived CDR1 and CDR2 are SNHLY and FYNNEI. The CDR3 totals 15 residues. The V end lost 0 bases, the J end lost 3 bases, and 11 bases lay between the germline ends. The CDR3 DNA reads TGTGCCAGCAGTGAAGCCAGTGGGGCGTACTATGGCTACACCTTC. As protein: CASSEASGAYYGYTF.

The chain combines TRBV18 with TRBJ2-3, with 7 positions matching TRBD2. The V gene's germline CDR1 is KGHSH and CDR2 LQKENI. V shed 0 bases and J 5 bases; nucleotides not matched to a gene: 8. The CDR3 is 16 amino acids. The CDR3 sequence: CASSPPIRGERDTQYF. The CDR3 DNA reads as TGTGCCAGCTCACCACCGATCCGGGGGGAGAGAGATACGCAGTATTTT.

The rearrangement uses TRBV7-9 and TRBJ2-7; D might be TRBD1 (7 bases). Germline V gene sequence: CDR1 SEHNR, CDR2 FQNEAQ (reference sequence). This CDR3 has 15 amino acids. Trimming left V 0 bases short and J 2 bases short, with 11 bases between. The CDR3 DNA sequence: TGTGCCAGCAGCTTAGCGGAGGGACAGACCTACGAGCAGTACTTC. Its translation is CASSLAEGQTYEQYF.

The chain couples TRBV14 to TRBJ1-4, with unresolved D. With 4 bases removed from V and 7 bases from J, the gap between germline ends came to 22 bases. Germline V gene sequence: CDR1 SGHDN, CDR2 FVKESK. The CDR3 is 17 amino acids. DNA for the CDR3: TGTGCCAGCAGCCCCACCCCAACGCGGTACGGTAGTGAAAAACTGTTTTTT. It is translated as CASSPTPTRYGSEKLFF. Looking up the rest from reference TRBV14 and TRBJ1-4 gives the full variable domain: EAGVTQFPSHSVIEKGQTVTLRCDPISGHDNLYWYRRVMGKEIKFLLHFVKESKQDESGMPNNRFLAERTGGTYSTLKVQPAELEDSGVYFCASSPTPTRYGSEKLFFGSGTQLSVL.

The genes are TRBV3-1 (or the pseudogene TRBV3-2) and TRBJ2-5, with a possible D match to TRBD2 (6 bases). The V gene's germline CDR1 is LGHDT and CDR2 YNNKEL (reference sequence). Trimming removed 2 bases from V and 4 bases from J, with 11 bases in between. This CDR3 has 14 amino acids. The CDR3 here is CASSQRSGGETQYF. CDR3 coding DNA: TGTGCCAGCAGCCAAAGATCCGGGGGAGAGACCCAGTACTTC.

The count of this clone is one. The V gene is TRBV20-1, the J gene TRBJ2-7; tentative D call: TRBD2 (5 bases). The CDR3 covers 14 residues. Germline loops: CDR1 DFQATT, CDR2 SNEGSKA (reference sequence). Trimming left V 3 bases short and J 0 bases short, with 12 bases between. The CDR3 nucleotides are TGCAGTGCTAGTGGCGGGTACGTCTCCTACGAGCAGTACTTC. It encodes CSASGGYVSYEQYF.

The chain couples TRBV5-5 to TRBJ2-5, with 8 bases identical to TRBD2. With V trimmed by 8 bases and J by 7 bases, 7 bases remained unmatched. Germline loops: CDR1 SGHKS, CDR2 YYEKEE (reference sequence). CDR3 length: 12 residues. Here the CDR3 reads CASWGAGGTQYF. The CDR3 nucleotides are TGTGCCAGTTGGGGGGCGGGAGGGACCCAGTACTTC.